This entry describes one TCR beta chain. The data were taken from a study of CD8 T cells in Susac syndrome. CDR1 and CDR2 (germline): LNHDA, SQIVND (reference sequence). This CDR3 region has 13 residues. V lost 10 bases, J lost 4 bases, and 17 bases lay in between. An input of 0.5 to 1 ug of RNA was subjected to reverse transcription using random hexamers. TCRdb independently ran MiXCR on the immunoSEQ multiplex PCR reads; one entry per CDR3 protein. Among more than 150,000 distinct CDR3 sequences listed, around 95% were seen once. The specimen sequenced was CD4+ T cells from PBMCs. This sequence originates from a human donor with Susac syndrome. The rearrangement uses TRBV19 and TRBJ2-7; D not resolved. CDR3: CATAVGVGYEQYF. DNA of the CDR3: TGTGCCACCGCGGTTGGGGTGGGATACGAGCAGTACTTC.